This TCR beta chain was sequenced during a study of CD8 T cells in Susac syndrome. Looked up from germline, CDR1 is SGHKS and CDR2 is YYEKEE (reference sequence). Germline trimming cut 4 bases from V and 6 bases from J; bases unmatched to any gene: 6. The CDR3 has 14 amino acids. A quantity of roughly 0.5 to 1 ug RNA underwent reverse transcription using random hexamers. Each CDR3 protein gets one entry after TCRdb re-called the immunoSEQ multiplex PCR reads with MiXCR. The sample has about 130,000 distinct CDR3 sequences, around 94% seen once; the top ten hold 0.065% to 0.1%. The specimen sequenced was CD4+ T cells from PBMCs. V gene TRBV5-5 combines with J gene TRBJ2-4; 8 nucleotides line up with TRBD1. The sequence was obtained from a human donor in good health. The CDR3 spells CASSTDRGPNIQYF. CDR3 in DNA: TGTGCCAGCAGCACCGACAGGGGCCCAAACATTCAGTACTTC.